These 10 T cell receptor beta chains were sequenced from one sample in a study of post-analysis software for immune sequencing data. Their antigen targets remain unknown. Presence of unique molecular identifiers characterized the TCR beta cDNA libraries. One entry per CDR3 protein, called by TCRdb with MiXCR from the PCR reads. This sample has a few hundred thousand distinct CDR3 sequences, with around a third found just once. Study-wide findings and caveats: Controls showed lower frequencies than patients for 5 or 6 TRBV segments, and TRBV5-6, TRBV5-1 and TRBV20-1 were among these.

Input material: blood. These receptors all stem from a girl aged 2-17 years with multiple sclerosis.

The rearrangement joins TRBV18 to TRBJ2-5; 9 bases align to TRBD2. CDR1 is KGHSH and CDR2 is LQKENI in the germline V gene. The ends lost 6 bases at V and 11 bases at J; junction bases unmatched: 13. This CDR3 has 14 amino acids. CDR3 sequence reads: CASSRRGGADEQYF. The CDR3 DNA sequence: TGTGCCAGCTCGCGGCGCGGGGGGGCGGATGAGCAGTACTTC.

This chain connects TRBV6-6 to TRBJ1-1, with TRBD1 matching 12 bases. Unmatched junction bases numbered 7, after V lost 10 bases and J lost 1 base. The CDR3 has 15 amino acids. Germline CDR1 is MNHNY and CDR2 is SVGAGI (reference sequence). The CDR3 DNA reads as TGTGCCACGGGCGGGACAGGGGGCTGGAACACTGAAGCTTTCTTT. It yields the protein CATGGTGGWNTEAFF.

This clonotype has only a few counts. The chain employs TRBV5-1 and TRBJ1-1; D might be TRBD1 (5 bases). CDR3 length: 14 residues. Between the trimmed V and J ends, which lost 1 base and 3 bases, there was a span of 10 bases. The V gene's germline CDR1 is SGHRS and CDR2 YFSETQ. Written as DNA, the CDR3 is TGCGCCAGCAGCTTGAAGGGGATGGACACTGAAGCTTTCTTT. It is translated as CASSLKGMDTEAFF. The full variable domain, its missing parts supplied by reference TRBV5-1 and TRBJ1-1, is KAGVTQTPRYLIKTRGQQVTLSCSPISGHRSVSWYQQTPGQGLQFLFEYFSETQRNKGNFPGRFSGRQFSNSRSEMNVSTLELGDSALYLCASSLKGMDTEAFFGQGTRLTVV.

V is TRBV20-1 and J is TRBJ1-2; D remains unclear. Trimming took 0 bases from V and 4 from J, leaving 15 bases between them. Germline assignment: CDR1 DFQATT and CDR2 SNEGSKA (reference sequence). This CDR3 spans 15 amino acids. The CDR3 reads CSARDFEGEGYGYTF. The CDR3 DNA sequence: TGCAGTGCTAGAGATTTCGAAGGAGAGGGCTATGGCTACACCTTC.

This sequence joins TRBV9 and TRBJ1-2; 7 bases are shared with TRBD1. Trimming removed 2 bases from V and 10 bases from J; junction bases left unmatched: 8. CDR3 length: 13 amino acids. Per the germline V gene, CDR1 is SGDLS and CDR2 is YYNGEE. The CDR3 sequence is CASSVRGQPTYTF. The CDR3 region has the DNA TGTGCCAGCAGCGTTAGGGGACAGCCCACCTACACCTTC. Full variable domain (missing parts from reference TRBV9 and TRBJ1-2): DSGVTQTPKHLITATGQRVTLRCSPRSGDLSVYWYQQSLDQGLQFLIQYYNGEERAKGNILERFSAQQFPDLHSELNLSSLELGDSALYFCASSVRGQPTYTFGSGTRLTVV.

This chain uses TRBV20-1 with TRBJ2-1, with 9 bases aligning to TRBD2. Per germline, CDR1 DFQATT and CDR2 SNEGSKA (reference sequence). V lost 2 bases and J lost 4; bases outside the gene matches: 6. The CDR3 sequence is 15 residues long. This CDR3 reads CSARLIAGEYNEQFF. The DNA of the CDR3 is TGCAGTGCTAGACTGATAGCGGGGGAGTACAATGAGCAGTTCTTC.

The sample holds a few counts of this clonotype. V and J are TRBV4-1 and TRBJ1-3, with a weak D call TRBD1 (5 bases). The CDR3 totals 14 residues. V lost 4 bases, J lost 2 bases, and 9 bases lay in between. Germline CDR1 reads MGHRA; CDR2 reads YSYEKL. Here the CDR3 reads CASSRGTTGNTIYF. DNA for the CDR3: TGCGCCAGCAGCCGCGGGACCACTGGAAACACCATATATTTT.

The gene calls are TRBV7-3 and TRBJ1-1; D unclear. V was shortened by 5 bases and J by 3 bases, with 19 bases between the two germline ends. CDR3 length: 16 residues. CDR1 SGHTA and CDR2 FQGTGA come from the germline V gene. CDR3 nucleotides: TGTGCCAGCAGCCAACGTCGTAACAGTCTGGACACTGAAGCTTTCTTT. Residues: CASSQRRNSLDTEAFF.

The V and J genes are TRBV18 and TRBJ2-1, with 9 bases matching TRBD1. This CDR3 contains 16 residues. The V segment lost 2 bases and the J segment 7 bases; nucleotides outside the gene matches: 9. The germline CDR1 and CDR2 sequences are KGHSH and LQKENI. The CDR3 region is CASSPYRPGQGNEQFF. CDR3 sequence (DNA): TGTGCCAGCTCACCATACCGACCGGGACAGGGAAATGAGCAGTTCTTC. Looking up the rest from reference TRBV18 and TRBJ2-1 gives the full variable domain: NAGVMQNPRHLVRRRGQEARLRCSPMKGHSHVYWYRQLPEEGLKFMVYLQKENIIDESGMPKERFSAEFPKEGPSILRIQQVVRGDSAAYFCASSPYRPGQGNEQFFGPGTRLTVL.

This clonotype has just a few counts. The CDR3 sequence is CASSFPGQPSDTQYF. DNA of the CDR3: TGTGCCAGCAGCTTCCCGGGACAGCCGTCAGATACGCAGTATTTT. The chain is built from TRBV7-9 and TRBJ2-3; 7 bases map to TRBD1. V lost 3 bases, J lost 4 bases, and 7 bases stayed unmatched. Germline CDR1 and CDR2: SEHNR and FQNEAQ (reference sequence). The CDR3 is 15 amino acids.